This is a list of T cell receptor beta chains from one sample in a study of CD4 and CD8 cells across lung adenocarcinoma regions. TCRdb processed the PCR reads anew with MiXCR; each CDR3 protein has one entry. The sample has around 23,000 distinct CDR3 sequences; around 56% are singletons. Sequenced input: CD8+ T cells from the center of a lung tumor. These receptor sequences come from a male donor with lung adenocarcinoma. The CD4 and CD8 labels of this study may be unreliable. CDR3s include the opening cysteine and the closing phenylalanine or tryptophan. Each record gives: V gene, J gene, clone size, D gene, CDR3 protein, CDR3 DNA. The D gene is left open where the match is weak. Rows give clone size only sometimes, using once, few, many, or a class for an expanded clone.

TRBV6-1	TRBJ2-7	.	.	CASSESQTPYEQYF	TGTGCCAGCAGTGAATCCCAGACCCCCTACGAGCAGTACTTC
TRBV10-3	TRBJ1-2	.	TRBD1	CAISQSGQGYYGYTF	TGTGCCATCAGTCAGTCGGGACAGGGTTACTATGGCTACACCTTC
TRBV6-5	TRBJ2-5	.	.	CASSYRGPGGRPPETQYF	TGTGCCAGCAGTTACAGGGGGCCGGGGGGCCGTCCCCCAGAGACGCAGTACTTC
TRBV6-1	TRBJ2-3	.	.	CASSVAGLASKNTQYF	TGTGCGAGCAGTGTGGCGGGGCTGGCGAGCAAAAATACGCAGTATTTT
TRBV7-8	TRBJ2-2	.	TRBD2	CASSLSGTSGGELFF	TGTGCCAGCAGCTTAAGTGGGACTAGCGGCGGGGAGCTGTTTTTT
TRBV4-1	TRBJ2-4	.	.	CAAGPGGGDGNTQYF	TGCGCCGCCGGCCCCGGGGGCGGTGACGGAAACACCCAGTACTTC
TRBV3-1	TRBJ2-3	.	.	CASSQGDLGDTQYF	TGTGCCAGCAGCCAGGGGGACTTGGGAGATACGCAGTATTTT
TRBV25-1	TRBJ2-3	.	.	CASGGGAGANSTQYF	TGTGCCAGCGGGGGGGGGGCGGGCGCCAATAGTACGCAGTATTTT
TRBV12-3/TRBV12-4	TRBJ2-1	.	.	CASSLGWNRETQFF	TGTGCCAGCAGTTTGGGCTGGAACCGAGAGACCCAGTTCTTC
TRBV10-2	TRBJ2-3	.	.	CASREPGGLPPDTQYF	TGCGCCAGCAGGGAGCCCGGGGGGCTACCCCCAGATACGCAGTATTTC
TRBV7-7	TRBJ2-2	.	.	CASSPRGRTVSSGALYF	TGTGCTAGCAGCCCGCGGGGGCGTACTGTGAGTTCCGGGGCGCTGTATTTT
TRBV6-1	TRBJ2-5	once	.	CASSEAGRGPDTQYF	TGTGCCAGCAGTGAAGCAGGCCGCGGCCCAGATACCCAGTACTTC
TRBV10-3	TRBJ2-4	once	.	CAGGEGGRDQDIQYF	TGTGCCGGGGGGGAAGGGGGGCGGGACCAAGACATTCAGTACTTC
TRBV6-1	TRBJ2-1	.	.	CASSELTYYNEQFF	TGTGCCAGCAGTGAACTTACGTATTACAATGAGCAGTTCTTC
TRBV7-2	TRBJ1-1	medium-sized	.	CASSLGLWDTEAFF	TGTGCCAGCAGCTTGGGGTTGTGGGACACTGAAGCTTTCTTT
TRBV6-1	TRBJ2-7	few	.	CASINNDGSSYEQYF	TGTGCCAGCATCAATAACGACGGAAGCTCCTACGAGCAGTACTTC
TRBV6-1	TRBJ1-1	medium-sized	.	CASSDSYTEAFF	TGTGCCAGCAGTGACAGTTACACTGAAGCTTTCTTT